Following are 2 T cell receptor beta chains from one sample sequenced in a study of cytomegalovirus exposure and HLA in healthy donors. Primers for the PCR totalled 60 Vbeta and 13 Jbeta. The data were produced by immunoSEQ multiplex PCR, yet TCRdb's version contains in-frame clones alone and is incomplete. The table has approximately 120,000 clones, 60% to 85% seen once. The sample was PBMCs. The receptors were gathered from a man in his thirties or forties in good health and CMV-seronegative.

This clone came up once. The V and J genes are TRBV15 and TRBJ2-2, with a weak D call TRBD2 (5 bases). Germline V gene lookup returns CDR1 LNHNV and CDR2 YYDKDF (reference sequence). V lost 3 bases, J lost 4 bases, and 18 bases lay in between. The CDR3 length is 17 residues. The CDR3 DNA is TGTGCCACCAGCAGCCAGCACAGTCTTCGGGGCACCGGGGAGCTGTTTTTT. Translation: CATSSQHSLRGTGELFF. The whole variable domain, filled in from reference TRBV15 and TRBJ2-2, reads DAMVIQNPRYQVTQFGKPVTLSCSQTLNHNVMYWYQQKSSQAPKLLFHYYDKDFNNEADTPDNFQSRRPNTSFCFLDIRSPGLGDTAMYLCATSSQHSLRGTGELFFGEGSRLTVL.

On this clone itself: Other DNA variants within this sample encode the same CDR3. The chain links TRBV2 to TRBJ2-7, with TRBD1 matching over 10 bases. This CDR3 is 15 amino acids long. With 3 bases clipped from V and 4 bases from J, the junction kept 6 bases outside the gene matches. The germline V gene encodes CDR1 SNHLY and CDR2 FYNNEI. This CDR3 reads CASSEAPGQGYEQYF. The CDR3, as DNA: TGTGCCAGCAGTGAGGCGCCGGGACAGGGGTACGAGCAGTACTTC.